The T cell receptor beta chain described here comes from a study of OX40 agonist ivuxolimab in advanced cancers. About the research overall: Patients were roughly 81% male with ages roughly 23 to 79, mean 60. General study findings and limits: Partial responders receiving 0.1-3.0 mg/kg showed among the lowest clonal expansion.

Repertoires were generated with immunoSEQ multiplex PCR, while TCRdb's copy carries only in-frame clones and drops some. The profile shows about 79,000 clones, about 85% of them singletons. V shed 4 bases and J 0 bases; nucleotides not matched to a gene: 7. Germline V gene data show CDR1 as MNHEY and CDR2 as SMNVEV (reference sequence). This CDR3 region has 16 residues. Concerning this clone itself: Its matching antigen is unknown.

The V and J genes are TRBV27 and TRBJ2-3; 7 bases align to TRBD2. The starting material was CD4+ or CD8+ T cells sorted from blood, obtained in a trial of the OX40 agonist ivuxolimab. The sequence was obtained from an adult with an advanced solid tumor such as melanoma, head and neck, liver or kidney cancer. The CDR3: CASSSLLAPSTDTQYF. For the CDR3, the DNA is TGTGCCAGCAGTTCCTTACTAGCGCCCAGCACAGATACGCAGTATTTT.